Listed here are 32 T cell receptor beta chains from one sample, sequenced in a study of shared clonotypes between healthy human individuals. Clones were read by immunoSEQ multiplex PCR, and TCRdb kept only the in-frame ones, dropping some. Seen here are fewer than 2.5 million clones, roughly 93% observed once, and the top ten hold approximately 0.37%. Input material: naive CD4+ T cells from PBMCs. Sample subset: CD45RA+ positively selected. These TCRs come from a young man in good health. Some clones in this sample may be carry-over from other donors' samples.

The chain joins TRBV4-3 to TRBJ2-3, with TRBD2 identical over 9 bases. Germline values: CDR1 LGHNA, CDR2 YSLEER. The V segment lost 3 bases and the J segment 4 bases; nucleotides outside the gene matches: 11. The length of the CDR3 is 17 residues. The CDR3 loop reads CASSQRLAGTGPDTQYF. CDR3 sequence (DNA): TGCGCCAGCAGCCAGCGTCTAGCGGGAACGGGGCCAGATACGCAGTATTTT.

V and J are TRBV29-1 and TRBJ2-3; weak D call: TRBD2 (6 bases). The CDR3 totals 13 residues. The V and J ends lost 4 bases and 5 bases respectively, with 13 bases between them. Germline values: CDR1 SQVTM, CDR2 ANQGSEA. The CDR3 region has the DNA TGCAGCGTTGGTCGGGAGCAAGGAGATACGCAGTATTTT. This gives the protein CSVGREQGDTQYF.

This clone was observed once. CDR3 in amino acids: CASTNWGAGSYNEQFF. The DNA of the CDR3 is TGTGCCAGTACCAATTGGGGGGCGGGCTCCTACAATGAGCAGTTCTTC. This sequence joins TRBV19 and TRBJ2-1, with D perhaps given as TRBD1 or TRBD2 (6 bases each). CDR3 size: 16 residues. Germline assignment: CDR1 LNHDA and CDR2 SQIVND (reference sequence). The germline V and J ends were trimmed by 7 bases and 0 bases, with 16 bases remaining between them. Full variable domain (outside the CDR3, taken from reference TRBV19 and TRBJ2-1): DGGITQSPKYLFRKEGQNVTLSCEQNLNHDAMYWYRQDPGQGLRLIYYSQIVNDFQKGDIAEGYSVSREKKESFPLTVTSAQKNPTAFYLCASTNWGAGSYNEQFFGPGTRLTVL.

The CDR3 coding sequence is TGTGCCAGCAGCAGCGTGACTAGCGGCTACTACGAGCAGTACTTC. It encodes CASSSVTSGYYEQYF. V is TRBV9 and J is TRBJ2-7, with 9 bases that match TRBD2. The V gene end was trimmed by 4 bases and the J gene end by 3 bases; junction bases not matched to a gene: 8. CDR3 length equals 15 residues. Per the germline V gene, CDR1 is SGDLS and CDR2 is YYNGEE.

CDR3 nucleotide sequence: TGTGCCAGCACTAGGACAGGGAGCTTTGGGGCCAACGTCCTGACTTTC. It yields the protein CASTRTGSFGANVLTF. The chain uses TRBV6-4 and TRBJ2-6; 8 bases are a match to TRBD1. From germline, CDR1 is MRHNA and CDR2 SNTAGT. The trim removed 7 bases at V and 3 bases at J, leaving 8 bases unmatched. The CDR3 has 16 residues.

The chain joins TRBV19 to TRBJ1-4; D not certain. Deletions cut 2 bases from V and 3 bases from J, with 13 bases between. The CDR3 has 16 residues. CDR1 is LNHDA, CDR2 SQIVND, per germline (reference sequence). CDR3 sequence reads: CASSIRIGGSNEKLFF. The CDR3 DNA reads as TGTGCCAGTAGTATAAGAATTGGAGGGTCTAATGAAAAACTGTTTTTT.

This clone was picked up one time. This chain connects TRBV5-1 to TRBJ2-1, with TRBD1 matching over 11 bases. The junction had 9 bases not matched to a gene; V was cut back by 7 bases and J by 6 bases. The CDR3 is 15 residues long. From germline, CDR1 is SGHRS and CDR2 YFSETQ. CDR3 DNA: TGCGCCAGCGGAATTACCGGGACAGGGGGCAATGAGCAGTTCTTC. It codes for CASGITGTGGNEQFF.

The chain recombines TRBV28 with TRBJ1-5; the D is unclear. Germline V lookup: CDR1 MDHEN, CDR2 SYDVKM. Deletions cut 5 bases from V and 0 bases from J, with 17 bases between. This CDR3 has 17 residues. The CDR3 sequence is CASSQWRGGYSNQPQHF. CDR3 in DNA: TGTGCCAGCAGTCAGTGGCGAGGAGGGTATAGCAATCAGCCCCAGCATTTT.

The CDR3 spells CASSPRGQGALGTEAFF. Here the CDR3 DNA reads TGTGCCAGCAGCCCACGGGGACAGGGGGCCCTGGGAACTGAAGCTTTCTTT. This chain connects TRBV9 to TRBJ1-1; 12 bases fit TRBD1. Germline trimming cut 4 bases from V and 5 bases from J; bases unmatched to any gene: 12. Germline values: CDR1 SGDLS, CDR2 YYNGEE. CDR3 length equals 17 residues.

This clone was seen only a few times. The chain uses TRBV14 and TRBJ1-1, with D uncertain. This CDR3 spans 13 amino acids. Trimming removed 2 bases at V and 3 bases at J, with 7 bases between. Per germline, CDR1 SGHDN and CDR2 FVKESK. CDR3 residues: CASSQTFYTEAFF. The CDR3 nucleotides are TGTGCCAGCAGCCAAACATTTTACACTGAAGCTTTCTTT.

This chain links TRBV5-1 with TRBJ1-1, with 8 bases aligning to TRBD1. CDR1 and CDR2 (germline): SGHRS, YFSETQ. The CDR3 runs to 14 residues. With 3 bases clipped from V and 6 bases from J, the junction kept 7 bases outside the gene matches. For the CDR3, the DNA is TGCGCCAGCAGCTCCGGACAGGGTGTAGCTGAAGCTTTCTTT. Translation gives CASSSGQGVAEAFF.

This sequence joins TRBV14 and TRBJ2-7; maybe TRBD2 (7 bases). The ends were cut back, 1 base at V and 6 bases at J, with 13 bases in the middle. Germline assignment: CDR1 SGHDN and CDR2 FVKESK. The CDR3 runs 14 residues. The DNA for the CDR3 is TGTGCCAGCAGCCAAGTGGCGGGGGCCGGCGAGCAGTACTTC. Translated: CASSQVAGAGEQYF.

The chain joins TRBV5-8 to TRBJ2-7; 14 bases fit TRBD2. This CDR3 contains 17 residues. CDR1 and CDR2 (germline): SGHTS, YDEGEE. The V segment lost 4 bases and the J segment 5 bases; nucleotides outside the gene matches: 11. The chain's CDR3 is CASSLGTSGRFKDEQYF. In nucleotides, the CDR3 is TGTGCCAGCAGCCTGGGGACTAGCGGGAGATTTAAGGACGAGCAGTACTTC.

The chain links TRBV6-5 to TRBJ2-5; D possibly matches TRBD1 or TRBD2 (5 bases each). CDR3 size: 14 residues. Germline loops: CDR1 MNHEY, CDR2 SVGAGI. V gave up 6 bases and J gave up 7 bases, with 18 bases separating them. Here the CDR3 DNA reads TGTGCCAGCAGGTTGAACTCGGGGCCACTGACCCAGTACTTC. Translating gives CASRLNSGPLTQYF.

This clone showed up just a few times. The gene calls are TRBV27 and TRBJ2-7; 8 bases align to TRBD1. This CDR3 contains 14 residues. V shed 6 bases and J 2 bases; nucleotides not matched to a gene: 6. Germline values: CDR1 MNHEY, CDR2 SMNVEV (reference sequence). The CDR3 is CASRPGQVTYEQYF. DNA of the CDR3: TGTGCCAGCAGACCGGGACAGGTGACCTACGAGCAGTACTTC.

This chain connects TRBV12-5 to TRBJ2-2; the D gene is possibly TRBD2 (5 bases). Germline CDR1 and CDR2: LGHNT and FRNRAP. This CDR3 region has 15 residues. Deletions cut 1 base from V and 5 bases from J, with 11 bases between. The CDR3 protein is CASGLGLGVTGELFF. CDR3 bases: TGTGCTAGTGGTTTGGGACTGGGAGTTACCGGGGAGCTGTTTTTT.

The table lists this clone with a count of one. V gene TRBV30 combines with J gene TRBJ2-2; the match to TRBD2 covers 9 bases. With V trimmed by 0 bases and J by 15 bases, 8 bases remained unmatched. Germline V CDR1 and CDR2: GTSNPN, SVGIG (reference sequence). The CDR3 is 13 residues long. CDR3 loop: CAWSVQAGGFLFF. CDR3 bases: TGTGCCTGGAGTGTACAAGCGGGAGGATTTTTGTTTTTT.

This chain joins TRBV6-6 and TRBJ2-7; 8 nucleotides align to TRBD2. The ends lost 5 bases at V and 1 base at J; junction bases unmatched: 4. The CDR3 totals 14 residues. The germline V gene has CDR1 MNHNY and CDR2 SVGAGI (reference sequence). For the CDR3, the DNA is TGTGCCAGCAGTAACTTAGCGGGATCCTACGAGCAGTACTTC. It specifies CASSNLAGSYEQYF.

As concerns this clone: Other DNA sequences in this sample translate to the same CDR3. The chain joins TRBV5-1 to TRBJ2-7, with D uncertain. There are 12 residues in the CDR3. V shed 1 base and J shed 1 base, with 3 bases lying between them. Germline V gene lookup returns CDR1 SGHRS and CDR2 YFSETQ. CDR3 amino acids: CASSLSSYEQYF. Here the CDR3 DNA reads TGCGCCAGCAGCTTGAGTTCCTACGAGCAGTACTTC.

This clone appeared a few times. The V and J genes are TRBV19 and TRBJ1-1, with 7 bases aligning to TRBD1. Germline V CDR1 and CDR2: LNHDA, SQIVND (reference sequence). The length of the CDR3 is 13 residues. Germline trimming cut 7 bases from V and 5 bases from J; bases unmatched to any gene: 7. CDR3 protein: CASIDREGTEAFF. The CDR3 DNA follows: TGTGCCAGTATTGACAGGGAGGGAACTGAAGCTTTCTTT.

CDR3 coding DNA: TGTGCCAGCAGCCAATCCGGTGGGCGCAGCGAAAAACTGTTTTTT. As protein: CASSQSGGRSEKLFF. The gene calls are TRBV16 and TRBJ1-4; D gene ambiguous. V lost 0 bases, J lost 8 bases, and 13 bases lay in between. In germline, CDR1 is KGHSY, CDR2 FQNENV. The CDR3 contains 15 residues.

This chain connects TRBV2 to TRBJ2-5; a weak D match, TRBD1 (6 bases). The V end was cut by 5 bases, the J end by 8 bases, with 12 bases between. The germline gives CDR1 SNHLY, CDR2 FYNNEI. This CDR3 contains 12 residues. The CDR3 DNA follows: TGTGCCAGCAGTCCAGAAGGGGGAACCCAGTACTTC. Protein product: CASSPEGGTQYF.

On this clone: This specimen includes other DNA sequences encoding the same CDR3. The chain joins TRBV29-1 to TRBJ2-3, with unresolved D. The V end was cut by 6 bases, the J end by 3 bases, with 13 bases between. Germline V gives CDR1 SQVTM, CDR2 ANQGSEA. The CDR3 totals 13 residues. CDR3 sequence (DNA): TGCAGCGTGGCGCAACGGTTAACAGATACGCAGTATTTT. The encoded protein is CSVAQRLTDTQYF.

Turning to this clone: This CDR3 is also generated by other DNA sequences in the sample. The chain uses TRBV19 and TRBJ2-1, with TRBD2 matching over 7 bases. Germline V lookup: CDR1 LNHDA, CDR2 SQIVND (reference sequence). This CDR3 is 14 amino acids long. With 7 bases clipped from V and 0 bases from J, the junction kept 3 bases outside the gene matches. The CDR3: CASMRGSSYNEQFF. The CDR3 DNA sequence: TGTGCCAGTATGCGCGGGAGCTCCTACAATGAGCAGTTCTTC.

The rearrangement uses TRBV7-2 and TRBJ1-2; D might be TRBD1 (5 bases). The CDR3 contains 13 residues. The V gene's germline CDR1 is SGHTA and CDR2 FQGNSA. The germline V and J ends were trimmed by 6 bases and 5 bases, with 13 bases remaining between them. CDR3 nucleotides: TGTGCCAGCAGTAACGACAGAATGTATGGCTACACCTTC. It encodes CASSNDRMYGYTF.

The chain links TRBV30 to TRBJ2-2; 7 nucleotides match TRBD1. The germline V gene has CDR1 GTSNPN and CDR2 SVGIG (reference sequence). V shed 4 bases and J 6 bases; nucleotides not matched to a gene: 8. CDR3 size: 14 residues. CDR3 bases: TGTGCCTGGACGGGGACAGACCTTTCCGGGGAGCTGTTTTTT. Translated: CAWTGTDLSGELFF.

J is TRBJ1-2 and V is TRBV18; D ambiguous. The CDR3 has 14 residues. V lost 2 bases, J lost 8 bases, and 15 bases lay in between. Germline V gene data show CDR1 as KGHSH and CDR2 as LQKENI. The CDR3 here is CASSPTALLPGYTF. The CDR3 DNA reads as TGTGCCAGCTCACCAACAGCACTCCTACCGGGCTACACCTTC. The variable domain in full, completed from reference TRBV18 and TRBJ1-2, reads NAGVMQNPRHLVRRRGQEARLRCSPMKGHSHVYWYRQLPEEGLKFMVYLQKENIIDESGMPKERFSAEFPKEGPSILRIQQVVRGDSAAYFCASSPTALLPGYTFGSGTRLTVV.

The chain combines TRBV30 with TRBJ2-7; 12 nucleotides agree with TRBD2. CDR1 and CDR2 (germline): GTSNPN, SVGIG (reference sequence). This CDR3 is built from 16 residues. J gave up 0 bases and V 3 bases, and 6 bases lay outside the gene matches. CDR3 sequence: CAWRLGLAGRSYEQYF. DNA for the CDR3: TGTGCCTGGAGGTTAGGACTAGCGGGACGCTCCTACGAGCAGTACTTC.

The chain combines TRBV30 with TRBJ1-3; 8 positions match TRBD1. The J segment lost 0 bases and the V segment lost 8 bases, leaving 6 bases of the junction unmatched. The CDR3 runs to 14 residues. CDR1 is GTSNPN and CDR2 is SVGIG in the germline V gene (reference sequence). The CDR3 bases are TGTGCCGAAAGCAGGGGGCTCTCTGGAAACACCATATATTTT. It translates to CAESRGLSGNTIYF.

The chain employs TRBV2 and TRBJ1-4, with 8 bases fitting TRBD1. Germline-derived CDR1 and CDR2 are SNHLY and FYNNEI. The ends lost 2 bases at V and 8 bases at J; junction bases unmatched: 4. CDR3 size: 14 residues. The CDR3 sequence: CASSEITGGEKLFF. In DNA form, the CDR3 reads TGTGCCAGCAGTGAAATCACAGGGGGGGAAAAACTGTTTTTT.

The chain is built from TRBV10-3 and TRBJ1-5, with 8 bases lining up with TRBD1. CDR3 length: 14 amino acids. Germline CDR1 ENHRY, CDR2 SYGVKD. With V trimmed by 8 bases and J by 2 bases, 5 bases remained unmatched. Here the CDR3 reads CAIAGQGGNQPQHF. Here the CDR3 DNA reads TGTGCCATCGCCGGACAGGGCGGCAATCAGCCCCAGCATTTT.

Turning to this clone: Distinct nucleotide sequences in the sample also encode this CDR3. The V gene is TRBV20-1, the J gene TRBJ2-3; D ambiguous. The CDR3 length is 11 residues. V was cut by 3 bases and J by 6 bases, with 7 bases left in between. Germline V gene sequence: CDR1 DFQATT, CDR2 SNEGSKA (reference sequence). CDR3 residues: CSARSSDTQYF. The CDR3 DNA sequence: TGCAGTGCTAGGAGTTCCGATACGCAGTATTTT.